This T cell receptor (beta chain) was identified during a study of shared clonotypes between healthy human individuals. Clones were read by immunoSEQ multiplex PCR, and TCRdb kept only the in-frame ones, dropping some. The sample lists about 730,000 clones, approximately 72% seen once, with 1.8% in the top ten. A split of CD4+ cells into CD45RA+ naive and CD45RA-negative memory subsets was performed. The specimen sequenced was memory CD4+ T cells sorted from blood. Documented subset: CD45RA-negative fraction. This clonotype was sampled from a woman between 25 and 40 years old in good health.

The CDR3 nucleotides are TGTGCCAGCAGCTTACAGGGTAACACTGAAGCTTTCTTT. Its protein product is CASSLQGNTEAFF. This chain joins TRBV5-4 and TRBJ1-1, with D possibly being TRBD1 (6 bases). V was shortened by 2 bases and J by 2 bases, with 7 bases between the two germline ends. The CDR3 spans 13 residues. Per germline, CDR1 SGHNT and CDR2 YYREEE (reference sequence).